These 14 T cell receptor beta chains were all obtained from the same sample, sequenced in a study of T cell changes during pregnancy in multiple sclerosis. Some clones are missing from TCRdb's copy, which holds only in-frame ones; the method was immunoSEQ multiplex PCR. The sample contains 55,000 to 75,000 clones, about 93% of which appear only once. Source: CD8+ T cells from peripheral blood mononuclear cells, taken in the second trimester of pregnancy. These receptors all stem from a female donor with multiple sclerosis, enrolled in a pregnancy study.

Concerning this clone itself: The germline gene is not matched at one end of the junction; a read error may be the cause. Within the sample, other DNA sequences also encode this same CDR3. The V and J genes are TRBV2 and TRBJ2-3; 10 bases are shared with TRBD2. The length of the CDR3 is 19 residues. Germline V gene lookup returns CDR1 SNHLY and CDR2 FYNNEI. The CDR3 nucleotides are TGCGCCAGCAGTTTTCCCCCTAGCGGGAGTATCACGAGCACAGATACGCAGTATTTT. Its protein is CASSFPPSGSITSTDTQYF. The whole variable domain, filled in from reference TRBV2 and TRBJ2-3, reads EPEVTQTPSHQVTQMGQEVILRCVPISNHLYFYWYRQILGQKVEFLVSFYNNEISEKSEIFDDQFSVERPDGSNFTLKIRSTKLEDSAMYFCASSFPPSGSITSTDTQYFGPGTRLTVL.

This clone was detected only once. V usage is TRBV27 and J usage is TRBJ1-1; 8 bases map to TRBD1. CDR1 and CDR2 from the germline V gene are MNHEY and SMNVEV (reference sequence). The V segment lost 4 bases and the J segment 3 bases; nucleotides outside the gene matches: 10. This CDR3 is 16 amino acids long. DNA of the CDR3: TGTGCCAGCAGTTCTTGGACAGGGATCACGGACACTGAAGCTTTCTTT. It codes for CASSSWTGITDTEAFF.

The V gene is TRBV4-1, the J gene TRBJ1-1; D uncertain. V was pared by 1 base and J by 5 bases, with 11 bases between. This CDR3 is built from 14 residues. In germline, CDR1 is MGHRA, CDR2 YSYEKL. In DNA form, the CDR3 reads TGCGCCAGCAGCCAAGGTAAGCGGGAAACTGAAGCTTTCTTT. Protein: CASSQGKRETEAFF.

This clone was counted between two and nine times. The rearrangement joins TRBV5-4 to TRBJ2-7; a possible D gene is TRBD1 (6 bases). CDR1 is SGHNT and CDR2 is YYREEE in the germline V gene (reference sequence). The CDR3 totals 15 residues. V lost 2 bases to trimming and J lost 2 bases, with 14 bases between them. The CDR3 here is CASSFGTTGTYEQYF. CDR3 DNA sequence: TGTGCCAGCAGCTTTGGGACAACAGGGACCTACGAGCAGTACTTC.

This chain links TRBV28 with TRBJ2-7; tentative D call: TRBD1 (5 bases). CDR1 is MDHEN, CDR2 SYDVKM, per germline. Deletions cut 2 bases from V and 5 bases from J, with 13 bases between. This CDR3 comprises 14 residues. The CDR3 DNA is TGTGCCAGCAGTTTAAGGGGTTTGCATCACGAGCAGTACTTC. Residues: CASSLRGLHHEQYF.

This clone was seen a single time. The chain couples TRBV19 to TRBJ1-2; 7 nucleotides line up with TRBD1. J gave up 7 bases and V 5 bases, and 10 bases lay outside the gene matches. Per germline, CDR1 LNHDA and CDR2 SQIVND (reference sequence). The CDR3 has 14 residues. The CDR3 loop is CASSLSAGGSGYTF. The CDR3 region has the DNA TGTGCCAGTAGTCTGAGTGCAGGGGGAAGTGGCTACACCTTC.

The chain carries TRBV10-3 and TRBJ2-5, with TRBD1 identical over 8 bases. In germline, CDR1 is ENHRY, CDR2 SYGVKD. Losses at the gene ends were 9 bases for V and 5 bases for J; bases not matched to a gene: 5. CDR3 size: 12 residues. In nucleotides, the CDR3 is TGTGCCATTCAGGGGGCTGAGGAGACCCAGTACTTC. This codes for CAIQGAEETQYF.

The V gene is TRBV7-8, the J gene TRBJ2-7, with a weak D call TRBD2 (6 bases). CDR3 length: 14 residues. Trimming removed 0 bases at V and 6 bases at J, with 12 bases between. Germline loops: CDR1 SGHVS, CDR2 FQNEAQ. Here the CDR3 DNA reads TGTGCCAGCAGCTTAGCCCTGGGGGGACCCGAGCAGTACTTC. It specifies CASSLALGGPEQYF. Supplemented by reference TRBV7-8 and TRBJ2-7, the full variable domain reads GAGVSQSPRYKVAKRGQDVALRCDPISGHVSLFWYQQALGQGPEFLTYFQNEAQLDKSGLPSDRFFAERPEGSVSTLKIQRTQQEDSAVYLCASSLALGGPEQYFGPGTRLTVT.

This sequence joins TRBV15 and TRBJ2-1; D might be TRBD2 (6 bases). V was cut by 5 bases and J by 9 bases, with 14 bases left in between. Germline assignment: CDR1 LNHNV and CDR2 YYDKDF (reference sequence). This CDR3 is built from 13 residues. CDR3 amino acids: CATSALAPGEQFF. The CDR3 nucleotides read TGTGCCACCAGCGCACTAGCTCCCGGTGAGCAGTTCTTC.

The J gene is TRBJ1-2, the V gene TRBV11-2; D is perhaps TRBD1 (5 bases). In germline, CDR1 is SGHAT, CDR2 FQNNGV. Trimming pared 6 bases from V and 5 bases from J, leaving 13 bases between. The CDR3 is made up of 13 amino acids. The CDR3 is CASSPDRPYGYTF. DNA of the CDR3: TGTGCCAGCAGTCCCGACAGACCTTATGGCTACACCTTC.

This clone has a single count. The genes are TRBV11-2 and TRBJ2-7; unclear D gene. CDR1 and CDR2 (germline): SGHAT, FQNNGV. The V gene lost 0 bases and the J gene lost 6 bases, with 6 bases spanning the gap. This CDR3 region has 12 residues. The CDR3 region is CASSLDPLEQYF. The CDR3 DNA sequence: TGTGCCAGCAGCTTAGATCCTCTCGAGCAGTACTTC.

V usage is TRBV7-9 and J usage is TRBJ1-2, with 9 bases fitting TRBD1. Germline values: CDR1 SEHNR, CDR2 FQNEAQ (reference sequence). The CDR3 totals 15 residues. With V trimmed by 0 bases and J by 6 bases, 5 bases remained unmatched. The CDR3, as DNA: TGTGCCAGCAGCTTAGCGGGACAGGGTCTGGATGGCTACACCTTC. It yields the protein CASSLAGQGLDGYTF. Full variable domain (rest looked up from reference TRBV7-9 and TRBJ1-2): DTGVSQNPRHKITKRGQNVTFRCDPISEHNRLYWYRQTLGQGPEFLTYFQNEAQLEKSRLLSDRFSAERPKGSFSTLEIQRTEQGDSAMYLCASSLAGQGLDGYTFGSGTRLTVV.

The chain has TRBV5-6 and TRBJ2-1; 12 positions match TRBD2. Unmatched junction bases numbered 4, after V lost 3 bases and J lost 9 bases. Germline loops: CDR1 SGHDT, CDR2 YYEEEE. The CDR3 has 14 amino acids. The CDR3 is CASSWWTSGAEQFF. CDR3 bases: TGTGCCAGCAGCTGGTGGACTAGCGGGGCTGAGCAGTTCTTC.

The sample holds one count of this clone. The chain uses TRBV6-1 and TRBJ1-2, with D perhaps matching TRBD1 (5 bases). With 7 bases removed from V and 6 bases from J, the gap between germline ends came to 21 bases. CDR3 length: 15 residues. Germline V CDR1 and CDR2: MNHNS, SASEGT. CDR3 loop: CASIERSSLGDGYTF. For the CDR3, the DNA is TGTGCCAGCATTGAGAGGTCCTCCTTAGGGGATGGCTACACCTTC.